This T cell receptor beta chain derives from a study of shared clonotypes between healthy human individuals. Measured with immunoSEQ multiplex PCR; TCRdb has only the in-frame clones, and not every one. The data contain some 2,100,000 clones, just over 90% of them singletons. The CDR3 spans 15 residues. Germline loops: CDR1 PRHDT, CDR2 FYEKMQ (reference sequence). The trim removed 5 bases at V and 3 bases at J, leaving 9 bases unmatched. Naive CD8 populations comprised CD45RO-negative cells positively selected for CCR7, excluding terminally differentiated effector memory CD45RA+ cells. What was sequenced was naive CD8+ T cells from PBMCs. The clonotype was recovered from a young man in good health. Some clones in this sample may be carry-over from other donors' samples. The rearrangement joins TRBV13 to TRBJ2-7, with 8 positions matching TRBD2. The CDR3 here is CASSPGGSGLYEQYF. The CDR3 bases are TGTGCCAGCAGCCCGGGAGGGAGCGGGCTCTACGAGCAGTACTTC.